The source of this TCR beta chain is a study of response to subunit inactivated influenza vaccine. TCRdb ran MiXCR on the RT-PCR reads and lists one entry per CDR3 protein. Found here are approximately 530,000 distinct CDR3 sequences, around 8% of them singletons; the top ten hold over 10%. This clonotype was counted ten times or more. Its antigen is unknown. From germline, CDR1 is SGHTA and CDR2 FQGNSA. Trimming took off 6 bases at V and 3 bases at J, with 11 bases between the two ends. This CDR3 is built from 14 residues. Overall study findings and caveats: With each seasonal influenza vaccination, the authors suggested, few new T cells are recruited.

The V and J genes are TRBV7-2 and TRBJ2-2; D may be TRBD1 (6 bases). The material sequenced was PBMCs from blood, taken about 24 months after vaccination. This receptor was obtained from a man between 50 and 69 years old who received an inactivated influenza vaccine. This CDR3 is CASRMTGYTGELFF. DNA for the CDR3: TGTGCCAGCAGGATGACAGGATACACCGGGGAGCTGTTTTTT.